This passage covers 21 T cell receptor beta chains from one sample sequenced in a study of T cell repertoires in cytomegalovirus infection. TCRdb called the reads again in MiXCR, with one record for every CDR3 protein. The repertoire holds hundreds of thousands of distinct CDR3 sequences, 8% to 10% seen once, with about 3.9% in the top ten. The specimen was PBMCs. Every receptor here comes from a human donor in good health (CMV status not recorded). Some clones in this sample may be carry-over from other donors' samples.

Ten or more counts support this clonotype. The rearrangement joins TRBV27 to TRBJ2-2; the D is unclear. This CDR3 comprises 14 residues. The germline V gene has CDR1 MNHEY and CDR2 SMNVEV (reference sequence). V was pared by 0 bases and J by 7 bases, with 9 bases between. CDR3 amino acids: CASSLSGYSGELFF. The CDR3 DNA is TGTGCCAGCAGTTTATCGGGGTATAGCGGGGAGCTGTTTTTT.

In this sample, this clonotype turned up a few times. V usage is TRBV29-1 and J usage is TRBJ2-2, with 12 bases matching TRBD1. CDR1 is SQVTM and CDR2 is ANQGSEA in the germline V gene. The length of the CDR3 is 14 residues. The V gene end was trimmed by 6 bases and the J gene end by 7 bases; junction bases not matched to a gene: 6. As DNA, the CDR3 is TGCAGCGTCCCGGGACAGGGGGCGAGCGGGGAGCTGTTTTTT. It yields the protein CSVPGQGASGELFF.

The rearrangement uses TRBV6-2 or TRBV6-3 and TRBJ2-7; 9 nucleotides align to TRBD2. The CDR3 extends over 15 amino acids. Losses at the gene ends were 6 bases for V and 3 bases for J; bases not matched to a gene: 9. CDR1 and CDR2 from the germline V gene are MNHEY and SVGEGT. In DNA form, the CDR3 reads TGTGCCAGCAGCCTGGATAGCGGGGGCTTCTACGAGCAGTACTTC. Protein: CASSLDSGGFYEQYF.

The V gene is TRBV25-1, the J gene TRBJ1-2; D is ambiguous. The CDR3 contains 14 residues. V lost 6 bases to trimming and J lost 7 bases, with 18 bases between them. Germline CDR1 is MGHDK and CDR2 is SYGVNS. CDR3 protein: CASSLGPRGGGYTF. The CDR3 DNA reads TGTGCCAGCAGCCTCGGACCCCGGGGAGGTGGCTACACCTTC.

This clonotype was seen many times. V and J are TRBV7-6 and TRBJ2-2; D unresolved. This CDR3 is built from 11 residues. In germline, CDR1 is SGHVS, CDR2 FNYEAQ. With 3 bases removed from V and 8 bases from J, the gap between germline ends came to 4 bases. Here the CDR3 DNA reads TGTGCCAGCAGCTTTGCGGGGGAGCTGTTTTTT. As protein: CASSFAGELFF.

This clonotype was observed many times. This chain connects TRBV6-1 to TRBJ2-5; 13 bases are a match to TRBD2. V trimming: 11 bases; J trimming: 3 bases; junction bases outside the gene matches: 3. Germline-derived CDR1 and CDR2 are MNHNS and SASEGT. The CDR3 totals 13 residues. CDR3 in amino acids: CAGGTSGEETQYF. For the CDR3, the DNA is TGTGCCGGAGGGACTAGCGGGGAAGAGACCCAGTACTTC.

The V call is TRBV28, the J call TRBJ2-1; D might be TRBD1 or TRBD2, each matching 5 bases. The V gene's germline CDR1 is MDHEN and CDR2 SYDVKM. V shed 7 bases and J shed 5 bases, with 15 bases lying between them. CDR3 length equals 14 residues. The CDR3 here is CASKGPIKNNEQFF. CDR3 nucleotide sequence: TGTGCCAGCAAGGGACCCATCAAGAACAATGAGCAGTTCTTC. Complete variable domain (other parts from reference TRBV28 and TRBJ2-1): DVKVTQSSRYLVKRTGEKVFLECVQDMDHENMFWYRQDPGLGLRLIYFSYDVKMKEKGDIPEGYSVSREKKERFSLILESASTNQTSMYLCASKGPIKNNEQFFGPGTRLTVL.

This clonotype was seen ten or more times. The genes are TRBV7-8 and TRBJ1-2, with D unresolved. Trimming shortened V by 0 bases and J by 6 bases, and 11 bases separated the two germline ends. The germline V gene encodes CDR1 SGHVS and CDR2 FQNEAQ. This CDR3 comprises 14 residues. Here the CDR3 reads CASSLAYSGNGYTF. The CDR3 DNA is TGTGCCAGCAGCTTAGCGTACTCCGGAAATGGCTACACCTTC.

This chain connects TRBV11-2 to TRBJ1-5; weak D call: TRBD1 (5 bases). Deletions cut 0 bases from V and 6 bases from J, with 12 bases between. The germline V gene has CDR1 SGHAT and CDR2 FQNNGV. The CDR3 is 15 residues long. The CDR3 DNA sequence: TGTGCCAGCAGCTTAGATTCAGGGAGGCGTCAGCCCCAGCATTTT. It specifies CASSLDSGRRQPQHF. The full variable domain, with the rest looked up from reference TRBV11-2 and TRBJ1-5, is EAGVAQSPRYKIIEKRQSVAFWCNPISGHATLYWYQQILGQGPKLLIQFQNNGVVDDSQLPKDRFSAERLKGVDSTLKIQPAKLEDSAVYLCASSLDSGRRQPQHFGDGTRLSIL.

This clonotype was counted between two and nine times. At one boundary the junction diverges from the germline segment, which might be a read error. The chain recombines TRBV5-3 with TRBJ1-2; D call uncertain. TRBV5-3 is an open reading frame, and its role is uncertain. There are 14 residues in the CDR3. In DNA form, the CDR3 reads TGTGCCAGCAGCTCTCCCCCCGCCTACTATGGCTACACCTTC. Its translation: CASSSPPAYYGYTF.

This clonotype was found once. J is TRBJ1-2 and V is TRBV19; a possible D gene is TRBD1 (6 bases). Per the germline V gene, CDR1 is LNHDA and CDR2 is SQIVND (reference sequence). The length of the CDR3 is 15 residues. V lost 7 bases to trimming and J lost 0 bases, with 15 bases between them. CDR3 bases: TGTGCCAGTACCCAAACAGGGCGAGCTAACTATGGCTACACCTTC. It specifies CASTQTGRANYGYTF.

The chain is built from TRBV10-3 and TRBJ2-5; D is uncertain. Germline-derived CDR1 and CDR2 are ENHRY and SYGVKD. V lost 5 bases, J lost 5 bases, and 15 bases lay in between. The length of the CDR3 is 14 residues. CDR3 amino acids: CAISSSQDGETQYF. CDR3 nucleotide sequence: TGTGCCATCAGTAGCAGCCAGGATGGGGAGACCCAGTACTTC.

The V gene is TRBV29-1, the J gene TRBJ2-5; D gene uncertain. V shed 7 bases and J shed 5 bases, with 17 bases lying between them. The CDR3 has 13 residues. Germline CDR1 is SQVTM and CDR2 is ANQGSEA. CDR3: CSGGTDPSETQYF. In DNA, the CDR3 is TGCAGCGGGGGAACGGACCCCTCGGAGACCCAGTACTTC.

The V gene is TRBV5-1, the J gene TRBJ2-3; D is perhaps TRBD2 (5 bases). The V gene's germline CDR1 is SGHRS and CDR2 YFSETQ. The CDR3 is 15 residues long. The V and J ends lost 0 bases and 1 base respectively, with 9 bases between them. The CDR3 protein is CASSLDGKGTDTQYF. Written as DNA, the CDR3 is TGCGCCAGCAGCTTGGACGGGAAGGGCACAGATACGCAGTATTTT.

This clonotype was picked up many times. The genes are TRBV12-3 or TRBV12-4 and TRBJ1-6; D perhaps matches TRBD1 (5 bases). The CDR3 loop spans 13 amino acids. The V gene lost 4 bases and the J gene lost 10 bases, with 11 bases spanning the gap. In nucleotides, the CDR3 is TGTGCCAGCAGTTCCTCGGGGACGTCACCCCTCCACTTT. This encodes CASSSSGTSPLHF.

V usage is TRBV19 and J usage is TRBJ2-5; maybe TRBD2 (6 bases). Trimming removed 9 bases from V and 3 bases from J, with 17 bases in between. Per the germline V gene, CDR1 is LNHDA and CDR2 is SQIVND (reference sequence). This CDR3 is built from 14 residues. CDR3 in DNA: TGTGCCAGCAACCCTGGGGGGTTAAAAGAGACCCAGTACTTC. This sequence encodes CASNPGGLKETQYF. Full variable domain (remainder filled in from reference TRBV19 and TRBJ2-5): DGGITQSPKYLFRKEGQNVTLSCEQNLNHDAMYWYRQDPGQGLRLIYYSQIVNDFQKGDIAEGYSVSREKKESFPLTVTSAQKNPTAFYLCASNPGGLKETQYFGPGTRLLVL.

This clonotype was counted many times. The rearrangement uses TRBV11-2 and TRBJ2-7; maybe TRBD2 (5 bases). CDR3 length: 15 residues. The V gene's germline CDR1 is SGHAT and CDR2 FQNNGV. The V end lost 5 bases, the J end lost 3 bases, and 17 bases lay between the germline ends. CDR3 bases: TGTGCCAGCAGCCTGAACCTGGGAGTAGGCTACGAGCAGTACTTC. Its protein is CASSLNLGVGYEQYF.

This clonotype turned up a few times. The chain uses TRBV4-2 and TRBJ2-7; D may be TRBD2 (6 bases). Trimming shortened V by 0 bases and J by 0 bases, and 9 bases separated the two germline ends. CDR1 LGHNA and CDR2 YNFKEQ come from the germline V gene. This CDR3 is built from 15 residues. This chain's CDR3 is CASSQEEGSSYEQYF. The DNA for the CDR3 is TGTGCCAGCAGCCAAGAGGAGGGTAGCTCCTACGAGCAGTACTTC.

This rearrangement joins TRBV7-8 to TRBJ2-5; no clear D. Germline loops: CDR1 SGHVS, CDR2 FQNEAQ. V was cut by 2 bases and J by 12 bases, with 13 bases left in between. The CDR3 consists of 12 residues. CDR3 nucleotide sequence: TGTGCCAGCAGCTTACTGGTCGAGGAAGAGTACTTC. It encodes CASSLLVEEEYF. The full variable domain, with the rest looked up from reference TRBV7-8 and TRBJ2-5, is GAGVSQSPRYKVAKRGQDVALRCDPISGHVSLFWYQQALGQGPEFLTYFQNEAQLDKSGLPSDRFFAERPEGSVSTLKIQRTQQEDSAVYLCASSLLVEEEYFGPGTRLLVL.

Ten or more counts support this clonotype. The rearrangement links TRBV7-2 to TRBJ1-1; D gene uncertain. CDR3 size: 14 residues. CDR1 and CDR2 from the germline V gene are SGHTA and FQGNSA. V lost 5 bases and J lost 4, with 14 bases in between. The CDR3 loop is CASSRLGMGTEAFF. Here the CDR3 DNA reads TGTGCCAGCAGCCGCCTAGGCATGGGCACTGAAGCTTTCTTT.

The chain couples TRBV7-9 to TRBJ2-7, with D unresolved. Germline CDR1 and CDR2: SEHNR and FQNEAQ (reference sequence). Trimming left V 1 base short and J 7 bases short, with 14 bases between. This CDR3 contains 14 residues. The CDR3 sequence: CASSLDEVKEEQYF. The DNA for the CDR3 is TGTGCCAGCAGCTTAGATGAGGTGAAGGAGGAGCAGTACTTC.